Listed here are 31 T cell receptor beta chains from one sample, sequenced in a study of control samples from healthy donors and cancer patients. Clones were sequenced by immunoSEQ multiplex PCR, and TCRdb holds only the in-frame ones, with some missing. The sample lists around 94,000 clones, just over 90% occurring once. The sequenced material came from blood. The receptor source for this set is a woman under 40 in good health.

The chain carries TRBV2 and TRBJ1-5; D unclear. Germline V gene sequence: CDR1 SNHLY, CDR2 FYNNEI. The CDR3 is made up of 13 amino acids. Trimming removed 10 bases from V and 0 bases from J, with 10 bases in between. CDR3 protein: CATSPYSNQPQHF. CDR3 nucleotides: TGTGCCACCTCACCTTATAGCAATCAGCCCCAGCATTTT.

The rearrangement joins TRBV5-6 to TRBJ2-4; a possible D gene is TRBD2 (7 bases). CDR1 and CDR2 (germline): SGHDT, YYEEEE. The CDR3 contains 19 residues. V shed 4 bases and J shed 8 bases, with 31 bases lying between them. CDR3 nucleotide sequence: TGTGCCAGCAGCGCCATCGCTCCAGGAGCGGGATACAGGACAGACATTCAGTACTTC. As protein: CASSAIAPGAGYRTDIQYF.

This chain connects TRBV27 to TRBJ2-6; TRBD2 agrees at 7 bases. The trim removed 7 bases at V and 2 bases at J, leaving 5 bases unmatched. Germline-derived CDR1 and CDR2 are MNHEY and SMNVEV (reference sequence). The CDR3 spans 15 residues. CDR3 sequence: CASTTAGAGANVLTF. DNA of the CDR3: TGTGCCAGCACCACGGCGGGGGCTGGGGCCAACGTCCTGACTTTC. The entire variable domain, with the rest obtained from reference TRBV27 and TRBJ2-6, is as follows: EAQVTQNPRYLITVTGKKLTVTCSQNMNHEYMSWYRQDPGLGLRQIYYSMNVEVTDKGDVPEGYKVSRKEKRNFPLILESPSPNQTSLYFCASTTAGAGANVLTFGAGSRLTVL.

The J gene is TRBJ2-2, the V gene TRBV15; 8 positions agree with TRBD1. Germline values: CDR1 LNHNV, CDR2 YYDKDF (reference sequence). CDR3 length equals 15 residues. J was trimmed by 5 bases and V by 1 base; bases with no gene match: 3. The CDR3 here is CATSRARQGTGELFF. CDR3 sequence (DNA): TGTGCCACCAGCAGAGCCCGACAGGGGACCGGGGAGCTGTTTTTT.

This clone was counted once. As DNA, the CDR3 is TGTGCCAGCAGCTTGGTACGGGGAACCGCGGCAGATACGCAGTATTTT. Amino acid sequence: CASSLVRGTAADTQYF. The genes are TRBV5-6 and TRBJ2-3; D perhaps matches TRBD2 (5 bases). The germline CDR1 and CDR2 sequences are SGHDT and YYEEEE. V dropped 0 bases and J dropped 4 bases, with 15 bases sitting between them. CDR3 length: 16 residues.

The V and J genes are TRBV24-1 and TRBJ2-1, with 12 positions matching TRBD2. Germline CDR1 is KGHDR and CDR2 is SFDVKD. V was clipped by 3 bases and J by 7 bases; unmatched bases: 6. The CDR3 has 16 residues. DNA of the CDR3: TGTGCCACCAGTGATCCCGGGACTAGCGGGTCAAATGAGCAGTTCTTC. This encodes CATSDPGTSGSNEQFF.

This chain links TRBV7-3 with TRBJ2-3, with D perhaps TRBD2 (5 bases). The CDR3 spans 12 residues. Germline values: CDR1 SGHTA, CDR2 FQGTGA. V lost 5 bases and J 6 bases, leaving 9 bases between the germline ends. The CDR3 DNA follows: TGTGCCAGCAGCGGTCGAGGGGATACGCAGTATTTT. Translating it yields CASSGRGDTQYF.

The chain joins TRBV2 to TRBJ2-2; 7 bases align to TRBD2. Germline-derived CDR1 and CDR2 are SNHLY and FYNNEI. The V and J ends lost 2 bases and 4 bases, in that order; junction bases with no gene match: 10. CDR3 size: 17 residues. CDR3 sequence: CASSETWGGRVTGELFF. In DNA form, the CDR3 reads TGTGCCAGCAGTGAAACCTGGGGCGGGAGAGTCACCGGGGAGCTGTTTTTT.

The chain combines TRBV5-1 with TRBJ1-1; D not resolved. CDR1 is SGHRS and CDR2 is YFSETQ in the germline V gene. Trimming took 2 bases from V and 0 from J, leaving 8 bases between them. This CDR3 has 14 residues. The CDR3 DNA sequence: TGCGCCAGCAGCTTAAGGACGGTGAACACTGAAGCTTTCTTT. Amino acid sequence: CASSLRTVNTEAFF. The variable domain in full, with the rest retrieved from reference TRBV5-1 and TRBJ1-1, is KAGVTQTPRYLIKTRGQQVTLSCSPISGHRSVSWYQQTPGQGLQFLFEYFSETQRNKGNFPGRFSGRQFSNSRSEMNVSTLELGDSALYLCASSLRTVNTEAFFGQGTRLTVV.

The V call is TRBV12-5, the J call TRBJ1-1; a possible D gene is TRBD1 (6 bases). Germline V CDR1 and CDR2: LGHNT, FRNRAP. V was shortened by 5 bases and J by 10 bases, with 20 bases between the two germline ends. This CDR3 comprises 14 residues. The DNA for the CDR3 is TGTGCTAGTGGTCCGATCTCTCCGGGACACGGAGCTTTCTTT. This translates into CASGPISPGHGAFF.

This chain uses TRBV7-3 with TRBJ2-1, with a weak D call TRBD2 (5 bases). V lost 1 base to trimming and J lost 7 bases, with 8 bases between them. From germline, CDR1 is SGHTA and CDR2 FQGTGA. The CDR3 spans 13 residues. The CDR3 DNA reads TGTGCCAGCAGCTTAAAGTCGGGAAATGAGCAGTTCTTC. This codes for CASSLKSGNEQFF.

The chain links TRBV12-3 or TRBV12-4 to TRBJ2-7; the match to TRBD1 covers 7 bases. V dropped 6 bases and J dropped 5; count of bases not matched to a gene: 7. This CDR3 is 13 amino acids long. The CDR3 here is CASSAQGPNEQYF. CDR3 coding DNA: TGTGCCAGCAGCGCACAGGGGCCCAACGAGCAGTACTTC.

CDR3 protein: CASSHTFSSGNTIYF. CDR3 sequence (DNA): TGTGCCAGCAGTCACACTTTCTCCTCTGGAAACACCATATATTTT. The rearrangement uses TRBV6-5 and TRBJ1-3; D gene ambiguous. The CDR3 runs 15 residues. The germline V gene encodes CDR1 MNHEY and CDR2 SVGAGI. V shed 5 bases and J shed 0 bases, with 11 bases lying between them.

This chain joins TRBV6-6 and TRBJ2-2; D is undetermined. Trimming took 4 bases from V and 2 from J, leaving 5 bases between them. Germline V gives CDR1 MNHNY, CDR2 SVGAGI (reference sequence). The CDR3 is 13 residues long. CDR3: CASSSLNTGELFF. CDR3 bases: TGTGCCAGCAGTTCATTAAACACCGGGGAGCTGTTTTTT.

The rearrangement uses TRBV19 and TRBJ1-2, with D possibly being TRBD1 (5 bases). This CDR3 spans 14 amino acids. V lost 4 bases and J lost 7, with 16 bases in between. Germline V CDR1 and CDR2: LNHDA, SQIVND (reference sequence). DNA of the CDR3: TGTGCCAGTAGTAACCCCACTAACCAGGGTGGCTACACCTTC. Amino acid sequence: CASSNPTNQGGYTF.

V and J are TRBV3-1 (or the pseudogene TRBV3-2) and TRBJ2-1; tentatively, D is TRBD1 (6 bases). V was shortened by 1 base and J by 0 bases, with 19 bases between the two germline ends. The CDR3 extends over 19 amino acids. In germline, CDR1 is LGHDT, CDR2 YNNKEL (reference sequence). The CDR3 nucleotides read TGTGCCAGCAGCCAAGTTGCTGGGTCTAACAGGGTCTCCTACAATGAGCAGTTCTTC. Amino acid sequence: CASSQVAGSNRVSYNEQFF.

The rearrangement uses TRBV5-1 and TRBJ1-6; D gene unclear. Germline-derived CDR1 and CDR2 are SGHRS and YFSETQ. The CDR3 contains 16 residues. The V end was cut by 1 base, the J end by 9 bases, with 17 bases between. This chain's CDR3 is CASSLLSAGVRSPLHF. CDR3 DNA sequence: TGCGCCAGCAGCTTGCTATCAGCAGGAGTCCGTTCACCCCTCCACTTT.

CDR3 sequence reads: CASSQVPGRGNEQYF. Here the CDR3 DNA reads TGCGCCAGCAGCCAAGTCCCGGGTCGAGGGAACGAGCAGTACTTC. The rearrangement joins TRBV4-1 to TRBJ2-7; D perhaps matches TRBD2 (5 bases). CDR3 size: 15 residues. CDR1 is MGHRA, CDR2 YSYEKL, per germline. Trimming removed 1 base from V and 5 bases from J, with 15 bases in between.

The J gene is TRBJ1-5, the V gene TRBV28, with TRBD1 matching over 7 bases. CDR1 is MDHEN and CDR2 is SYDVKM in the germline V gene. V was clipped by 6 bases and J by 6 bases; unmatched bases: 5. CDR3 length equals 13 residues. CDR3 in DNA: TGTGCCAGCAGCCGTGACAGGGCTCAGCCCCAGCATTTT. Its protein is CASSRDRAQPQHF. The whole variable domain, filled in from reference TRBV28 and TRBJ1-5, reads DVKVTQSSRYLVKRTGEKVFLECVQDMDHENMFWYRQDPGLGLRLIYFSYDVKMKEKGDIPEGYSVSREKKERFSLILESASTNQTSMYLCASSRDRAQPQHFGDGTRLSIL.

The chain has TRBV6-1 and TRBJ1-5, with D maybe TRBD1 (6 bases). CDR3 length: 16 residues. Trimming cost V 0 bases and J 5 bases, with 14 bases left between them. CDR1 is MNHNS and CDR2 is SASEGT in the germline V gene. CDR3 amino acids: CASSEAQGPGHQPQHF. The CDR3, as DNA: TGTGCCAGCAGTGAAGCACAGGGACCTGGGCATCAGCCCCAGCATTTT.

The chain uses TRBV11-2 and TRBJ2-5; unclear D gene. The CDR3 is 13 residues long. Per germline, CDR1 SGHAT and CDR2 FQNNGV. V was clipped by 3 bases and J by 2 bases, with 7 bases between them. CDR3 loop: CASSLTRQETQYF. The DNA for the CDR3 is TGTGCCAGCAGCTTGACCCGGCAAGAGACCCAGTACTTC. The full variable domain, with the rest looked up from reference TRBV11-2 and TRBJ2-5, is EAGVAQSPRYKIIEKRQSVAFWCNPISGHATLYWYQQILGQGPKLLIQFQNNGVVDDSQLPKDRFSAERLKGVDSTLKIQPAKLEDSAVYLCASSLTRQETQYFGPGTRLLVL.

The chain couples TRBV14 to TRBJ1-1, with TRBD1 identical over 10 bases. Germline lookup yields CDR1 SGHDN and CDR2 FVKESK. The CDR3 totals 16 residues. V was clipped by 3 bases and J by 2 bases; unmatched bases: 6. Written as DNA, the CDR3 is TGTGCCAGCAGCCAGCCCGGGACAGGGGACAACACTGAAGCTTTCTTT. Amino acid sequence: CASSQPGTGDNTEAFF.

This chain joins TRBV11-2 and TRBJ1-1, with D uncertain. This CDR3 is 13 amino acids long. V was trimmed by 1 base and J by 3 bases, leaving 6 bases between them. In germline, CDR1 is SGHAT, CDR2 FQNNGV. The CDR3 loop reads CASSLGADTEAFF. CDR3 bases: TGTGCCAGCAGCTTAGGGGCGGACACTGAAGCTTTCTTT.

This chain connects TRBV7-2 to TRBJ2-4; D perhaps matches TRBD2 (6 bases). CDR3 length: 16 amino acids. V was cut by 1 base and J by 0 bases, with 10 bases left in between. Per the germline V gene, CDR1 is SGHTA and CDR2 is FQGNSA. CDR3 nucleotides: TGTGCCAGCAGCTTAGGGGGAGCGGGAGCCAAAAACATTCAGTACTTC. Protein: CASSLGGAGAKNIQYF.

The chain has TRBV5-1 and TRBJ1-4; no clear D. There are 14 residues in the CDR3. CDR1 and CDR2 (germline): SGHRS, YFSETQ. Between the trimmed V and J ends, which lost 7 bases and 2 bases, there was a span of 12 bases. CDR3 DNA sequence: TGCGCCAGCTCACCGACGGGTACTAATGAAAAACTGTTTTTT. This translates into CASSPTGTNEKLFF.

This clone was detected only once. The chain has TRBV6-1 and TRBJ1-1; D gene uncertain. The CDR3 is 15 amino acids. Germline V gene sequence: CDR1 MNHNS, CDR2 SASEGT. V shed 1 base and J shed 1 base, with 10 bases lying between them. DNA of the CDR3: TGTGCCAGCAGTGAAGTTGTCTTTCCGAACACTGAAGCTTTCTTT. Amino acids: CASSEVVFPNTEAFF.

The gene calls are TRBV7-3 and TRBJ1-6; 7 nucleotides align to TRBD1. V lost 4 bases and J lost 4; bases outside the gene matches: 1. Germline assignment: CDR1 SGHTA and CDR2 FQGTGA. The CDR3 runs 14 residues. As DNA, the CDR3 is TGTGCCAGCAGCTCGGGACAGTATAATTCACCCCTCCACTTT. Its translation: CASSSGQYNSPLHF.

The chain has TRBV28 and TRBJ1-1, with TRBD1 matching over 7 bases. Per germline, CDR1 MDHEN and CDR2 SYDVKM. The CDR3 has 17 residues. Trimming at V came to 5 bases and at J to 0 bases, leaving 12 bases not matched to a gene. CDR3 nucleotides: TGTGCCAGCAGTCCTCAACAGGGGCCCTGGGTGAACACTGAAGCTTTCTTT. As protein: CASSPQQGPWVNTEAFF. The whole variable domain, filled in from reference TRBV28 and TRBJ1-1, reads DVKVTQSSRYLVKRTGEKVFLECVQDMDHENMFWYRQDPGLGLRLIYFSYDVKMKEKGDIPEGYSVSREKKERFSLILESASTNQTSMYLCASSPQQGPWVNTEAFFGQGTRLTVV.

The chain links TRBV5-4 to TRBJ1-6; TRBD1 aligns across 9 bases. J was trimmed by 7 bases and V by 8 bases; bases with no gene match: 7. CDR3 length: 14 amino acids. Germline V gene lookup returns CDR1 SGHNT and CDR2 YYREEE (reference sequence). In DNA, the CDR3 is TGTGCCAGACCGGACAGGGGTACGAATTCACCCCTCCACTTT. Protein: CARPDRGTNSPLHF.

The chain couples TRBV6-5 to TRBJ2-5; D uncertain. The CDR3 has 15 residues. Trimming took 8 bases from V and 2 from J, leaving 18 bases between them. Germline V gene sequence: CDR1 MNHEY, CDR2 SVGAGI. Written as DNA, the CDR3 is TGTGCCAGCCAATCGACCCAAGCACGTCAAGAGACCCAGTACTTC. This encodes CASQSTQARQETQYF.

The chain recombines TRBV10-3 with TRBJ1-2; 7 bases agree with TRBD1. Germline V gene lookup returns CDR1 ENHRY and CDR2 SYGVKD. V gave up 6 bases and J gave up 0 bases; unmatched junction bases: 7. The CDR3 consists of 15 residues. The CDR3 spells CAIRRGRTANYGYTF. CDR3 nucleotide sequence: TGTGCCATCAGGAGGGGGCGAACAGCTAACTATGGCTACACCTTC.